These T cell receptor beta chains were read from a single sample in a study of shared clonotypes between healthy human individuals. Sequenced by immunoSEQ multiplex PCR; TCRdb stores in-frame clones only, minus some. Here the sample spans around 1 million clones, approximately 80% being singletons. Input material: memory CD4+ T cells sorted from blood. Every receptor here comes from a man aged 18 to 35 in good health. Both conserved end residues are part of each CDR3. A D gene is named only where the DNA matches it firmly. Only part of the rows carry a size: once, few, many, or a class if the clone is expanded.

>TRBV19|TRBJ1-2|few|.
CASSIRGDYGYTF
TGTGCCAGTAGTATTAGAGGGGACTATGGCTACACCTTC
>TRBV30|TRBJ1-2|once|TRBD1
CAWSTWTGGHGYTF
TGTGCCTGGAGTACATGGACAGGGGGACATGGCTACACCTTC
>TRBV19|TRBJ2-6|.|.
CASTEAGANVLTF
TGTGCCAGTACGGAGGCTGGGGCCAACGTCCTGACTTTC
>TRBV18|TRBJ2-7|.|.
CASSPRLRGEDSSTYEQYF
TGTGCCAGCTCACCACGGCTGCGGGGCGAGGATTCTTCTACCTACGAGCAGTACTTC
>TRBV30|TRBJ1-6|once|TRBD1
CAWTGQGGSPLHF
TGTGCCTGGACGGGACAGGGTGGCTCACCCCTCCACTTT
>TRBV6-4|TRBJ2-3|.|.
CASSAEGISTDTQYF
TGTGCCAGCAGTGCTGAGGGGATTAGCACAGATACGCAGTATTTT
>TRBV7-9|TRBJ1-3|.|.
CASSFESGNTIYF
TGTGCCAGCAGCTTTGAGAGTGGAAACACCATATATTTT
>TRBV5-1|TRBJ2-2|.|.
CASSLGPSAGELFF
TGCGCCAGCAGCTTGGGGCCCTCAGCCGGGGAGCTGTTTTTT
>TRBV9|TRBJ1-4|.|.
CASSAGLNEKLFF
TGTGCCAGCAGCGCAGGGCTTAATGAAAAACTGTTTTTT
>TRBV7-2|TRBJ2-7|.|.
CASSRDSSGSYEQYF
TGTGCCAGCAGCCGGGACTCCTCGGGGTCCTACGAGCAGTACTTC
>TRBV5-1|TRBJ1-2|.|TRBD1
CASSHGTGGTYGYTF
TGCGCCAGCAGCCACGGGACAGGGGGGACTTATGGCTACACCTTC
>TRBV18|TRBJ1-1|few|TRBD1
CASSRQGSEAFF
TGTGCCAGCTCACGACAGGGATCCGAAGCTTTCTTT
>TRBV27|TRBJ1-1|.|TRBD1
CASSFKTGGGTEAFF
TGTGCCAGCAGTTTCAAGACAGGGGGGGGCACTGAAGCTTTCTTT